This T cell receptor (beta chain) came from a study of molecular identifiers for immune sequencing clone quantification. Isolation of naive CD8 T cells was achieved by sorting on a CD8+CD4-CCR7+CD45RA+ phenotype. Trimming took 2 bases from V and 12 from J, leaving 32 bases between them. Germline CDR1 MNHEY, CDR2 SVGEGT. The CDR3 runs to 19 residues. TCRdb analysed the PCR reads with MiXCR anew, one entry per CDR3 protein. The sample holds over 550,000 distinct CDR3 sequences, 25% seen once. The sequence was obtained from a human donor in good health. Some libraries in this study had Jurkat cell RNA spiked in. V gene TRBV6-2 or TRBV6-3 combines with J gene TRBJ2-1; weak D call: TRBD1 (6 bases). Sequencing was performed on naive CD8+ T cells from blood, with Jurkat cell RNA spiked in. Subset here: FACS-sorted CD8+CD4-CCR7+CD45RA+ naive T cells. This CDR3 reads CASSYPEDSTLGLFFWQFF. CDR3 sequence (DNA): TGTGCCAGCAGTTACCCGGAGGACAGCACCCTAGGCCTTTTCTTCTGGCAGTTCTTC.